This T cell receptor (beta chain) came from a study of cytomegalovirus exposure and HLA in healthy donors. The study ran its PCR with 60 Vbeta and 13 Jbeta primers. The repertoire was sequenced with immunoSEQ multiplex PCR; TCRdb's copy has only in-frame clones and lacks some. Of over 110,000 clones listed, 80% are singletons. Germline V gene data show CDR1 as MNHEY and CDR2 as SVGAGI. The V end was cut by 5 bases, the J end by 4 bases, with 10 bases between. The CDR3 extends over 13 amino acids. General study findings and limits: Among the CMV-associated chains, a few were confirmed in vitro as specific for CMV antigens.

Nominal health characterized the donors when sampled, though unrecorded immune exposures were likely. This clone was counted between two and nine times. Its antigen is unidentified. The chain couples TRBV6-5 to TRBJ2-3, with D perhaps matching TRBD1 (6 bases). This clonotype originated in a man aged 35-49 years in good health and CMV-seronegative. Sequenced sample: PBMCs. The CDR3 DNA follows: TGTGCCAGCAGTACAGGGTACGCAGATACGCAGTATTTT. Amino acid sequence: CASSTGYADTQYF.